Listed below are T cell receptor beta chains from one sample, sequenced in a study of T cell responses to AZD1222 COVID-19 vaccine. Assay used: immunoSEQ multiplex PCR; TCRdb lists only in-frame clones, some missing. Of around 150,000 clones listed, approximately 90% were seen once; the top ten hold 1.5% to 2%. This sample comprised peripheral blood, obtained on day 0 of AZD1222 vaccination. The receptor set was obtained from an adult in good health. Each CDR3 is given with its conserved first and last residue. Fields, in order: CDR3 length, clone size, V gene, J gene, D gene, CDR3 protein, CDR3 DNA. The D gene is left open where the match is weak. Size tells how often a clone was seen (once, few, many) or the class of an expanded clone, and some rows leave it out.

>16|-|TRBV7-9|TRBJ2-3|-
CASSPLGGGRTDTQYF
TGTGCCAGCAGCCCCCTTGGGGGGGGGCGGACAGATACGCAGTATTTT
>15|-|TRBV7-6|TRBJ2-3|-
CASSLLASSTDTQYF
TGTGCCAGCAGCTTACTAGCGTCTAGCACAGATACGCAGTATTTT
>16|few|TRBV5-4|TRBJ2-3|TRBD1
CASSLRWDRGTDTQYF
TGTGCCAGCAGCTTGCGTTGGGACAGGGGCACAGATACGCAGTATTTT
>15|-|TRBV18|TRBJ1-4|TRBD1
CASSPRTGSDEKLFF
TGTGCCAGCTCACCCCGGACAGGGTCGGATGAAAAACTGTTTTTT
>13|-|TRBV7-2|TRBJ1-2|TRBD1
CASSPGTGLGYTF
TGTGCCAGCAGCCCCGGGACAGGGCTAGGCTACACCTTC
>13|-|TRBV6-6|TRBJ1-1|-
CASSYAGNTEAFF
TGTGCCAGCAGTTACGCAGGGAACACTGAAGCTTTCTTT
>15|-|TRBV11-2|TRBJ2-7|TRBD1
CASSSPDQGAYEQYF
TGTGCCAGCAGCTCCCCTGATCAGGGGGCCTACGAGCAGTACTTC
>14|-|TRBV29-1|TRBJ2-1|TRBD2
CSVFAGGISNEQFF
TGCAGCGTTTTCGCGGGAGGGATCAGCAATGAGCAGTTCTTC
>14|few|TRBV12-5|TRBJ1-2|-
CASGRPQGIGGYTF
TGTGCTAGTGGTCGACCCCAGGGGATTGGTGGCTACACCTTC
>13|-|TRBV30|TRBJ1-4|TRBD1
CAWAGDRNEKLFF
TGTGCCTGGGCGGGGGACAGGAATGAAAAACTGTTTTTT
>17|-|TRBV15|TRBJ1-6|-
CATSRDRGSSYNSPLHF
TGTGCCACCAGCAGAGATAGGGGGTCCTCCTATAATTCACCCCTCCACTTT
>16|-|TRBV28|TRBJ2-1|-
CASSGYSGRGYNEQFF
TGTGCCAGCAGTGGGTACAGTGGACGGGGTTACAATGAGCAGTTCTTC
>14|-|TRBV18|TRBJ1-4|-
CASSAASTNEKLFF
TGTGCCAGCTCAGCAGCCTCGACTAATGAAAAACTGTTTTTT
>14|few|TRBV28|TRBJ2-7|-
CASSLYRVNYEQYF
TGTGCCAGCAGTTTATACAGGGTTAACTACGAGCAGTACTTC
>14|-|TRBV5-5|TRBJ1-1|TRBD1
CASRAGTANTEAFF
TGTGCCAGCAGGGCCGGGACAGCGAACACTGAAGCTTTCTTT
>15|-|TRBV3-1/TRBV3-2|TRBJ2-5|-
CASSQEERGRETQYF
TGTGCCAGCAGCCAAGAAGAGAGAGGGAGGGAGACCCAGTACTTC
>14|-|TRBV3-1/TRBV3-2|TRBJ1-1|-
CASSFLQGNTEAFF
TGTGCCAGCAGCTTTCTACAGGGAAACACTGAAGCTTTCTTT
>16|-|TRBV4-2|TRBJ2-2|-
CASSQEGRLNTGELFF
TGTGCCAGCAGCCAAGAGGGAAGGTTGAACACCGGGGAGCTGTTTTTT
>12|-|TRBV28|TRBJ1-2|-
CASRGAQYGYTF
TGTGCCAGCCGAGGGGCCCAGTATGGCTACACCTTC
>13|-|TRBV13|TRBJ1-1|-
CASSLGRDTEAFF
TGTGCCAGCAGCCTGGGGAGGGACACTGAAGCTTTCTTT
>13|-|TRBV5-4|TRBJ1-1|-
CASSLGSWTEAFF
TGTGCCAGCAGCCTAGGCAGTTGGACTGAAGCTTTCTTT
>16|-|TRBV4-1|TRBJ2-2|TRBD1
CASSQVWTGDTGELFF
TGCGCCAGCAGCCAAGTTTGGACAGGGGACACCGGGGAGCTGTTTTTT
>14|-|TRBV6-4|TRBJ2-3|TRBD2
CASSELADTDTQYF
TGTGCCAGCAGTGAACTAGCGGACACAGATACGCAGTATTTT
>16|-|TRBV9|TRBJ1-6|-
CASSFGPLIRNSPLHF
TGTGCCAGCAGCTTCGGACCTCTCATCCGAAATTCACCCCTCCACTTT
>13|-|TRBV25-1|TRBJ1-1|-
CASSESGRTEAFF
TGTGCCAGCAGTGAATCCGGGCGCACTGAAGCTTTCTTT
>12|-|TRBV5-1|TRBJ2-7|-
CASIGVSEEQYF
TGCGCCAGCATCGGGGTATCTGAGGAGCAGTACTTC
>15|-|TRBV27|TRBJ1-2|-
CASSLSAGLGYGYTF
TGTGCCAGCAGTTTATCGGCAGGGTTAGGCTATGGCTACACCTTC
>15|-|TRBV7-2|TRBJ2-7|TRBD2
CASSFGLAGTYEQYF
TGTGCCAGCAGCTTTGGACTAGCGGGAACCTACGAGCAGTACTTC
>15|-|TRBV7-6|TRBJ2-2|-
CASRIGTANTGELFF
TGTGCCAGCAGAATCGGCACCGCGAACACCGGGGAGCTGTTTTTT
>15|-|TRBV5-1|TRBJ2-1|TRBD2
CASSRQREDNNEQFF
TGCGCCAGCAGCCGTCAGCGGGAGGATAACAATGAGCAGTTCTTC
>16|once|TRBV5-4|TRBJ2-7|TRBD2
CASSLSAGGVSYEQYF
TGTGCCAGCAGCTTGTCGGCGGGAGGCGTCTCCTACGAGCAGTACTTC
>16|-|TRBV6-2/TRBV6-3|TRBJ2-6|-
CASSLGFTSGANVLTF
TGTGCCAGCAGTTTGGGCTTTACCTCTGGGGCCAACGTCCTGACTTTC
>14|-|TRBV6-5|TRBJ2-7|-
CASTPLDLTYEQYF
TGTGCCAGCACCCCCCTCGACCTTACCTACGAGCAGTACTTC
>13|-|TRBV5-1|TRBJ1-2|-
CASSLVTEYGYTF
TGCGCCAGCAGCTTGGTTACCGAATATGGCTACACCTTC